This TCR beta chain originates from a study of control samples from healthy donors and cancer patients. Trimming removed 7 bases at V and 5 bases at J, with 21 bases between. Germline loops: CDR1 MNHEY, CDR2 SVGAGI. The length of the CDR3 is 15 residues. Some clones are missing from TCRdb's copy, which holds only in-frame ones; the method was immunoSEQ multiplex PCR. The table shows some 120,000 clones, with around 87% occurring only once. The sequence derives from a man in his forties or fifties in good health. This chain uses TRBV6-5 with TRBJ2-7, with a tentative D call TRBD2 (7 bases). Material: blood. In DNA form, the CDR3 reads TGTGCCAGCACCCTGAGGGTCGTCGGGGGGCACGAGCAGTACTTC. Translating gives CASTLRVVGGHEQYF.